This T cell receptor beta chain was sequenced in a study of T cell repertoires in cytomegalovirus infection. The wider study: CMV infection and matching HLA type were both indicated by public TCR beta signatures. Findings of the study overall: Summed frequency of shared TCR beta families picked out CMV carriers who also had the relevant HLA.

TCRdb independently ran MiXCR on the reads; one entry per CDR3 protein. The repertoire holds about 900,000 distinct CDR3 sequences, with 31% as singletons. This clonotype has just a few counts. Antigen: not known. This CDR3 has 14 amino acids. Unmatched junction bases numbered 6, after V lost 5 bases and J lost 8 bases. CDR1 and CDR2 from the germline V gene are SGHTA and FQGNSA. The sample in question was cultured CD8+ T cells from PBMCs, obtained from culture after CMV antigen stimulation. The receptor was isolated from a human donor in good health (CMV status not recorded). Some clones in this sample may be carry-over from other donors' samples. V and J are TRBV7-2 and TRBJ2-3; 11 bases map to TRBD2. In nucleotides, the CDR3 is TGTGCCAGCAGCACGACTAGCGGGGAGGGTACGCAGTATTTT. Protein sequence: CASSTTSGEGTQYF.